The 5 T cell receptor beta chains reported below all come from one sample, sequenced in a study of neurological immune-mediated disorders. In TCRdb, the 5' RACE reads were re-called with MiXCR into one record per CDR3 protein. This sample has 30,000 or so distinct CDR3 sequences, with about 4% found just once. Sequencing used CD4+ T cells from blood. Every receptor here comes from a woman aged 40-49 years in good health.

At least ten counts were recorded for this clonotype. The V gene is TRBV29-1, the J gene TRBJ2-7, with 10 bases fitting TRBD2. CDR3 length: 14 residues. CDR1 and CDR2 from the germline V gene are SQVTM and ANQGSEA. After removal of 0 bases from V and 5 bases from J, the junction contained 4 bases not matched to a gene. For the CDR3, the DNA is TGCAGCGTTGAAGATCGAGCGGGAGGGCACGAGCAGTACTTC. It is translated as CSVEDRAGGHEQYF.

Ten or more counts support this clonotype. J is TRBJ2-2 and V is TRBV7-2; 7 bases line up with TRBD2. The CDR3 spans 14 residues. Germline CDR1 reads SGHTA; CDR2 reads FQGNSA. The V and J ends lost 0 bases and 7 bases, in that order; junction bases with no gene match: 2. The CDR3 DNA reads as TGTGCCAGCAGCTTAGCGCGCGGGGGCGGGGAGCTGTTTTTT. As protein: CASSLARGGGELFF. The full variable domain, its missing parts supplied by reference TRBV7-2 and TRBJ2-2, is GAGVSQSPSNKVTEKGKDVELRCDPISGHTALYWYRQSLGQGLEFLIYFQGNSAPDKSGLPSDRFSAERTGGSVSTLTIQRTQQEDSAVYLCASSLARGGGELFFGEGSRLTVL.

This clonotype showed up many times. This chain links TRBV12-3 or TRBV12-4 with TRBJ2-5; a possible D gene is TRBD2 (5 bases). Trimming removed 5 bases at V and 7 bases at J, with 17 bases between. The CDR3 is 14 amino acids. CDR3 in DNA: TGTGCCAGCAGTCATGGAAGGACCAGCGGGACCCAGTACTTC. Its translation is CASSHGRTSGTQYF.

This clonotype was detected ten times or more. The rearrangement uses TRBV10-3 and TRBJ2-1, with D perhaps TRBD1 or TRBD2 (5 bases each). The germline V and J ends were trimmed by 5 bases and 6 bases, with 11 bases remaining between them. The CDR3 length is 13 residues. Germline V gene lookup returns CDR1 ENHRY and CDR2 SYGVKD. The CDR3 nucleotides are TGTGCCATCAGTCCCCGGGGCATCAATGAGCAGTTCTTC. It translates to CAISPRGINEQFF.

This clonotype was counted at least ten times. V is TRBV7-9 and J is TRBJ2-5; the match to TRBD1 covers 9 bases. The CDR3 extends over 18 amino acids. CDR1 SEHNR and CDR2 FQNEAQ come from the germline V gene (reference sequence). The ends lost 0 bases at V and 4 bases at J; junction bases unmatched: 12. CDR3 coding DNA: TGTGCCAGCAGCTTAGCGCGTGGACAGGGGAGGTTGGGAGAGACCCAGTACTTC. Translating it yields CASSLARGQGRLGETQYF.